Shown below are 22 T cell receptor beta chains from a single sample sequenced in a study of blood T cell repertoires in COVID-19. Assay: immunoSEQ multiplex PCR; the TCRdb copy retains only in-frame clones and omits some. The sample lists about 100,000 clones, almost 95% occurring once. The sequencing sample was made of peripheral blood. All receptors come from a man in his fifties with active COVID-19.

This clone has more than one count but fewer than ten. The chain combines TRBV28 with TRBJ1-6; 7 positions match TRBD1. This CDR3 contains 14 residues. Germline CDR1 is MDHEN and CDR2 is SYDVKM. V trimming: 6 bases; J trimming: 5 bases; junction bases outside the gene matches: 4. The CDR3 reads CASRGQSDNSPLHF. CDR3 DNA sequence: TGTGCCAGCAGGGGACAGTCAGATAATTCACCCCTCCACTTT.

This clone was recorded only once. The CDR3 region is CAWSVGQGVGYGYTF. The CDR3 DNA reads TGTGCCTGGAGTGTTGGGCAGGGGGTAGGATATGGCTACACCTTC. This sequence joins TRBV30 and TRBJ1-2, with 7 bases matching TRBD1. CDR1 GTSNPN and CDR2 SVGIG come from the germline V gene (reference sequence). J lost 5 bases, V lost 0 bases, and 9 bases had no gene match. The CDR3 runs to 15 residues. Full variable domain (outside the CDR3, taken from reference TRBV30 and TRBJ1-2): SQTIHQWPATLVQPVGSPLSLECTVEGTSNPNLYWYRQAAGRGLQLLFYSVGIGQISSEVPQNLSASRPQDRQFILSSKKLLLSDSGFYLCAWSVGQGVGYGYTFGSGTRLTVV.

V usage is TRBV28 and J usage is TRBJ2-1, with D tentatively TRBD1 (6 bases). CDR1 is MDHEN and CDR2 is SYDVKM in the germline V gene. The CDR3 sequence is 15 residues long. V lost 8 bases, J lost 6 bases, and 20 bases lay in between. The CDR3, as DNA: TGTGCCAGCTCAGCGCGGACAGTACCTTCCAATGAGCAGTTCTTC. Amino acid sequence: CASSARTVPSNEQFF.

The V call is TRBV11-2, the J call TRBJ2-1; TRBD1 matches at 7 bases. The J segment lost 5 bases and the V segment lost 4 bases, leaving 14 bases of the junction unmatched. This CDR3 has 17 residues. Germline assignment: CDR1 SGHAT and CDR2 FQNNGV. The CDR3 sequence: CASSSRTRGMGNNEQFF. The CDR3 DNA is TGTGCCAGCAGCTCCCGGACCAGGGGGATGGGAAACAATGAGCAGTTCTTC. Combining the CDR3 with reference TRBV11-2 and TRBJ2-1 gives the whole variable domain EAGVAQSPRYKIIEKRQSVAFWCNPISGHATLYWYQQILGQGPKLLIQFQNNGVVDDSQLPKDRFSAERLKGVDSTLKIQPAKLEDSAVYLCASSSRTRGMGNNEQFFGPGTRLTVL.

The chain joins TRBV11-3 to TRBJ2-1; a possible D gene is TRBD2 (6 bases). Trimming stripped 0 bases from V and 0 bases from J, with 12 bases between. CDR1 is SGHNT, CDR2 YENEEA, per germline. This CDR3 has 17 amino acids. As DNA, the CDR3 is TGTGCCAGCAGCTTAGAGCGGGGACTGAGCTCCTACAATGAGCAGTTCTTC. Translation: CASSLERGLSSYNEQFF. Full variable domain (missing parts from reference TRBV11-3 and TRBJ2-1): EAGVVQSPRYKIIEKKQPVAFWCNPISGHNTLYWYLQNLGQGPELLIRYENEEAVDDSQLPKDRFSAERLKGVDSTLKIQPAELGDSAVYLCASSLERGLSSYNEQFFGPGTRLTVL.

The table lists this clone with a few counts. The chain couples TRBV2 to TRBJ1-5; no clear D. V dropped 8 bases and J dropped 1 base, with 15 bases sitting between them. Germline V gene data show CDR1 as SNHLY and CDR2 as FYNNEI. The CDR3 length is 15 residues. The CDR3 reads CASSSEGLSNQPQHF. DNA for the CDR3: TGTGCCAGCTCAAGCGAGGGTCTCAGCAATCAGCCCCAGCATTTT.

The chain uses TRBV28 and TRBJ1-1; D perhaps matches TRBD1 (5 bases). The V gene lost 6 bases and the J gene lost 1 base, with 21 bases spanning the gap. This CDR3 is built from 17 residues. Germline lookup yields CDR1 MDHEN and CDR2 SYDVKM. The CDR3 bases are TGTGCCAGCAGCCACCATTGGGGGGAAAAGGGGAACACTGAAGCTTTCTTT. Amino acids: CASSHHWGEKGNTEAFF. The whole variable domain, filled in from reference TRBV28 and TRBJ1-1, reads DVKVTQSSRYLVKRTGEKVFLECVQDMDHENMFWYRQDPGLGLRLIYFSYDVKMKEKGDIPEGYSVSREKKERFSLILESASTNQTSMYLCASSHHWGEKGNTEAFFGQGTRLTVV.

This rearrangement joins TRBV7-8 to TRBJ2-5; tentatively, D is TRBD1 (5 bases). The CDR3 length is 14 residues. Germline V gene sequence: CDR1 SGHVS, CDR2 FQNEAQ. V was trimmed by 2 bases and J by 5 bases, leaving 12 bases between them. This CDR3 is CASSLQRRVETQYF. In nucleotides, the CDR3 is TGTGCCAGCAGCTTACAGCGCAGGGTGGAGACCCAGTACTTC.

The chain links TRBV18 to TRBJ2-7; the D gene is possibly TRBD2 (6 bases). The germline CDR1 and CDR2 sequences are KGHSH and LQKENI. This CDR3 is built from 14 residues. The ends were cut back, 5 bases at V and 6 bases at J, with 17 bases in the middle. As DNA, the CDR3 is TGTGCCAGCTCAAATTCCGGGACTCATCCCGAGCAGTACTTC. This translates into CASSNSGTHPEQYF.

The chain recombines TRBV20-1 with TRBJ2-1; D uncertain. This CDR3 spans 11 amino acids. The germline CDR1 and CDR2 sequences are DFQATT and SNEGSKA (reference sequence). V was trimmed by 0 bases and J by 12 bases, leaving 9 bases between them. In nucleotides, the CDR3 is TGCAGTGCTAGAGATTCCCTCCGGCAGTTCTTC. Translation: CSARDSLRQFF.

The rearrangement links TRBV5-1 to TRBJ2-7; 10 bases map to TRBD1. J was trimmed by 4 bases and V by 2 bases; bases with no gene match: 6. Germline CDR1 is SGHRS and CDR2 is YFSETQ. This CDR3 is built from 15 residues. CDR3 in DNA: TGCGCCAGCAGCTTAACCGGGACAGGGGTATACGAGCAGTACTTC. Its protein is CASSLTGTGVYEQYF.

The genes are TRBV5-5 and TRBJ1-2; 7 nucleotides align to TRBD1. The V and J ends lost 2 bases and 4 bases, in that order; junction bases with no gene match: 8. The CDR3 is 15 residues long. Germline lookup yields CDR1 SGHKS and CDR2 YYEKEE (reference sequence). The CDR3 loop reads CASSLETGAPYGYTF. DNA of the CDR3: TGTGCCAGCAGCTTAGAAACAGGGGCACCCTATGGCTACACCTTC.

This chain links TRBV5-1 with TRBJ2-3; weak D call: TRBD1 (6 bases). CDR1 is SGHRS and CDR2 is YFSETQ in the germline V gene. The CDR3 is 14 residues long. The V end lost 5 bases, the J end lost 4 bases, and 14 bases lay between the germline ends. The CDR3 DNA is TGCGCCAGCAGTTTCAGGACAGAGTCAGATACGCAGTATTTT. Protein product: CASSFRTESDTQYF.

This chain uses TRBV7-3 with TRBJ2-2; D is undetermined. V lost 3 bases, J lost 1 base, and 6 bases lay in between. CDR3 length: 14 residues. CDR1 and CDR2 from the germline V gene are SGHTA and FQGTGA. CDR3 sequence (DNA): TGTGCCAGCAGCTTGAGTTGGAACACCGGGGAGCTGTTTTTT. Amino acid sequence: CASSLSWNTGELFF.

The rearrangement links TRBV19 to TRBJ2-4, with D perhaps matching TRBD1 (6 bases). With 0 bases removed from V and 2 bases from J, the gap between germline ends came to 20 bases. Germline V gene sequence: CDR1 LNHDA, CDR2 SQIVND (reference sequence). The CDR3 totals 19 residues. The CDR3 here is CASSIEVGEGVKTKNIQYF. CDR3 coding DNA: TGTGCCAGTAGTATAGAAGTCGGCGAGGGGGTTAAAACCAAAAACATTCAGTACTTC.

This clone appeared a single time. The chain links TRBV9 to TRBJ2-1; TRBD2 aligns across 7 bases. The CDR3 extends over 15 amino acids. The ends lost 4 bases at V and 1 base at J; junction bases unmatched: 5. The germline V gene has CDR1 SGDLS and CDR2 YYNGEE. CDR3 DNA: TGTGCCAGCAGCAACCTAGCGGTTTCCTACAATGAGCAGTTCTTC. It codes for CASSNLAVSYNEQFF. Looking up the rest from reference TRBV9 and TRBJ2-1 gives the full variable domain: DSGVTQTPKHLITATGQRVTLRCSPRSGDLSVYWYQQSLDQGLQFLIQYYNGEERAKGNILERFSAQQFPDLHSELNLSSLELGDSALYFCASSNLAVSYNEQFFGPGTRLTVL.

The chain is built from TRBV12-3 or TRBV12-4 and TRBJ2-7; D is unresolved. The CDR3 is 12 residues long. Trimming took 5 bases from V and 3 from J, leaving 8 bases between them. CDR3 DNA sequence: TGTGCCAGCAGTCTCAGGTACTACGAGCAGTACTTC. It codes for CASSLRYYEQYF.

J is TRBJ2-1 and V is TRBV29-1, with D possibly TRBD2 on 6 matching bases. Germline V CDR1 and CDR2: SQVTM, ANQGSEA. Trimming cost V 5 bases and J 7 bases, with 15 bases left between them. The CDR3 covers 13 residues. CDR3 DNA sequence: TGCAGCGTTAGCAGCGGGTGGACTAATGAGCAGTTCTTC. It codes for CSVSSGWTNEQFF.

The genes are TRBV6-6 and TRBJ1-4; TRBD1 might be the D (6 bases). The CDR3 runs 13 residues. Germline V gene data show CDR1 as MNHNY and CDR2 as SVGAGI (reference sequence). V lost 6 bases, J lost 7 bases, and 12 bases lay in between. The CDR3 bases are TGTGCCAGCAGAACTGGACAGCCTGAAAAACTGTTTTTT. Protein: CASRTGQPEKLFF.

V and J are TRBV6-5 and TRBJ1-6, with D possibly TRBD1 on 5 matching bases. The CDR3 contains 16 residues. CDR1 MNHEY and CDR2 SVGAGI come from the germline V gene. The V and J ends lost 3 bases and 0 bases respectively, with 9 bases between them. The CDR3 coding sequence is TGTGCCAGCAGTTATAGCCAGGGCTCCTATAATTCACCCCTCCACTTT. Protein sequence: CASSYSQGSYNSPLHF.

The chain employs TRBV6-5 and TRBJ2-2; D unresolved. Per the germline V gene, CDR1 is MNHEY and CDR2 is SVGAGI. Trimming took 6 bases from V and 6 from J, leaving 14 bases between them. The CDR3 sequence is 14 residues long. In nucleotides, the CDR3 is TGTGCCAGCAGCTCGAGTTATGGAGCCGGGGAGCTGTTTTTT. Its translation is CASSSSYGAGELFF.

V and J are TRBV6-2 or TRBV6-3 and TRBJ2-4; TRBD2 might be the D (6 bases). CDR3 length equals 16 residues. Trimming cost V 5 bases and J 0 bases, with 14 bases left between them. CDR1 and CDR2 (germline): MNHEY, SVGEGT. The CDR3 region is CASSTGTQLAKNIQYF. Written as DNA, the CDR3 is TGTGCCAGCAGTACTGGGACTCAGCTAGCCAAAAACATTCAGTACTTC.